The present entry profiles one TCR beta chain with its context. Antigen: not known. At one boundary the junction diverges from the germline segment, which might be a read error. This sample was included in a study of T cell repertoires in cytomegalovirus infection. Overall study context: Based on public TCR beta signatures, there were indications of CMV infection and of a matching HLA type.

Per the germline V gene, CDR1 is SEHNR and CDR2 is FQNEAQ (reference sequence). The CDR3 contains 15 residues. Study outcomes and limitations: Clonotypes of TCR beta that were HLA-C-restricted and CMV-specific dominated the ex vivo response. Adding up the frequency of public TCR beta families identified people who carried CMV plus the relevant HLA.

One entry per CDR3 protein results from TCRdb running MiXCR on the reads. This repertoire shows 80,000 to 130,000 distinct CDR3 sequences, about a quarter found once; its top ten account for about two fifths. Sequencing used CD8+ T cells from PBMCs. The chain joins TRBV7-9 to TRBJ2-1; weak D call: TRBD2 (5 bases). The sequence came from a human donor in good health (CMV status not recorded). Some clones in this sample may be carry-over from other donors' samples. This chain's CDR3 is CASSSPPGIGNEQSF. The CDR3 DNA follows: TGTGCCAGCAGCTCTCCCCCGGGGATTGGCAATGAGCAGTCCTTC. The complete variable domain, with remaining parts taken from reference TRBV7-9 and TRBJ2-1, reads DTGVSQNPRHKITKRGQNVTFRCDPISEHNRLYWYRQTLGQGPEFLTYFQNEAQLEKSRLLSDRFSAERPKGSFSTLEIQRTEQGDSAMYLCASSSPPGIGNEQSFGPGTRLTVL.